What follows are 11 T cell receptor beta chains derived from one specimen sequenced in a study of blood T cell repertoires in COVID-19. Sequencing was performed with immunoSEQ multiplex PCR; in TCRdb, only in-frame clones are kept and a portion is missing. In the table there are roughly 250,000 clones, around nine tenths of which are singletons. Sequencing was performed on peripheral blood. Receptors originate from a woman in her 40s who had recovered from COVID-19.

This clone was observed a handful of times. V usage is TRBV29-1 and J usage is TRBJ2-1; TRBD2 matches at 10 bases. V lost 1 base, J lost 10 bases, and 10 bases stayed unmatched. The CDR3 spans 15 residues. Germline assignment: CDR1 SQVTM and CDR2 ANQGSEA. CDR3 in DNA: TGCAGCGTTGAAGGGACTAGCGGATCCCCCCAAGAGCAGTTCTTC. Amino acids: CSVEGTSGSPQEQFF.

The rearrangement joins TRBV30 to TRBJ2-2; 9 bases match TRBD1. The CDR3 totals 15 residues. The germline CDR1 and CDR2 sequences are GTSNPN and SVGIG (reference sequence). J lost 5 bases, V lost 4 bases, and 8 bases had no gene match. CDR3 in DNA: TGTGCCTGGATCGGGGGACAGGGTAGGACCGGGGAGCTGTTTTTT. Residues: CAWIGGQGRTGELFF.

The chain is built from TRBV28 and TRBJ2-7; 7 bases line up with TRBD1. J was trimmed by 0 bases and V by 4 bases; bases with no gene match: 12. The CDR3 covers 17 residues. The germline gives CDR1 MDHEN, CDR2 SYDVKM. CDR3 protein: CASSSPYRGPLSYEQYF. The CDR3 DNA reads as TGTGCCAGCAGTTCCCCCTACAGGGGCCCCCTCTCCTACGAGCAGTACTTC.

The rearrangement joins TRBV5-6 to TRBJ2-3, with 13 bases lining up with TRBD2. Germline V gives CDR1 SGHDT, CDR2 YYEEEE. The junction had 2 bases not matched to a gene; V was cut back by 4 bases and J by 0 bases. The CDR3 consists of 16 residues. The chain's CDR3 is CASSPTSGRSTDTQYF. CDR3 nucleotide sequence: TGTGCCAGCAGCCCGACTAGCGGGAGGAGCACAGATACGCAGTATTTT.

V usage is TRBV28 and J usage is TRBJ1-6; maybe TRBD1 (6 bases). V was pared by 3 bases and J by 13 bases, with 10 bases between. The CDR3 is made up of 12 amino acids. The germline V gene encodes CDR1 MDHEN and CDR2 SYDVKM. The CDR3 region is CASSFGDIPLHF. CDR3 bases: TGTGCCAGCAGTTTCGGGGACATTCCCCTCCACTTT. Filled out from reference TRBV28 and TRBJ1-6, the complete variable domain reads DVKVTQSSRYLVKRTGEKVFLECVQDMDHENMFWYRQDPGLGLRLIYFSYDVKMKEKGDIPEGYSVSREKKERFSLILESASTNQTSMYLCASSFGDIPLHFGNGTRLTVT.

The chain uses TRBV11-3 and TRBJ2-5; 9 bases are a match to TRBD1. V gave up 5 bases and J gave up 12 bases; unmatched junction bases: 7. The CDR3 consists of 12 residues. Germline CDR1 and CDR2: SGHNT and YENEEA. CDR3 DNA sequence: TGTGCCAGCAGCCCGCGGACAGGGGCAGAGTACTTC. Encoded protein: CASSPRTGAEYF. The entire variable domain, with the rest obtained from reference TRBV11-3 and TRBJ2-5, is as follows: EAGVVQSPRYKIIEKKQPVAFWCNPISGHNTLYWYLQNLGQGPELLIRYENEEAVDDSQLPKDRFSAERLKGVDSTLKIQPAELGDSAVYLCASSPRTGAEYFGPGTRLLVL.

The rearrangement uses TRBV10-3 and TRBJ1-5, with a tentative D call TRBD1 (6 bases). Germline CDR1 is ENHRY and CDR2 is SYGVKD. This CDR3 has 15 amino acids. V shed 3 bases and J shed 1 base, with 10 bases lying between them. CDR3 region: CAISDPGHSNQPQHF. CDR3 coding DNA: TGTGCCATCAGTGACCCGGGACACAGCAATCAGCCCCAGCATTTT.

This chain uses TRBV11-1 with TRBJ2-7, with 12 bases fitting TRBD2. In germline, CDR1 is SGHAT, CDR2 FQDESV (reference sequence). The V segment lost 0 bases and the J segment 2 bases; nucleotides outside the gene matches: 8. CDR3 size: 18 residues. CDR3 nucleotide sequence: TGTGCCAGCAGCTTAGCTACGACGGCTAGCGGGGGGGCCTACGAGCAGTACTTC. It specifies CASSLATTASGGAYEQYF.

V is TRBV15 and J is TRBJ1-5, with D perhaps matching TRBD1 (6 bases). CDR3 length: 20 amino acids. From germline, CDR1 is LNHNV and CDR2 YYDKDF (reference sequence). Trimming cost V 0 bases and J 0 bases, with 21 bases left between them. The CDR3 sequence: CATSRDSLAGAFYSNQPQHF. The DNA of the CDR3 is TGTGCCACCAGCAGAGATTCATTGGCAGGGGCCTTTTATAGCAATCAGCCCCAGCATTTT.

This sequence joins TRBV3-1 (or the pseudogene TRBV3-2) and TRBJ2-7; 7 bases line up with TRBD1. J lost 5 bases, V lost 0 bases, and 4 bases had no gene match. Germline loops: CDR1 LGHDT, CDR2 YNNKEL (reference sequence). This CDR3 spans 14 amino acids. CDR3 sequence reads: CASSQETGSHEQYF. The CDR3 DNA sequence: TGTGCCAGCAGCCAAGAGACAGGGAGCCACGAGCAGTACTTC.

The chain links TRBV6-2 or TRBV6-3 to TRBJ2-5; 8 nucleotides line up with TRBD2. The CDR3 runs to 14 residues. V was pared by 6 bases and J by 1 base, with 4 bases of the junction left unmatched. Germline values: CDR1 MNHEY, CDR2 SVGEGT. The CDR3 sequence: CASSPGGIQETQYF. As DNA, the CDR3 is TGTGCCAGCAGCCCGGGGGGGATCCAAGAGACCCAGTACTTC.